This record looks at one T cell receptor (beta chain) sequence and its context. Clones were read by immunoSEQ multiplex PCR, and TCRdb kept only the in-frame ones, dropping some. This sample has approximately 110,000 clones; around 85% occur once, and the top ten carry around 13%. This sample was taken from a study of blood T cell repertoires in COVID-19. The germline V and J ends were trimmed by 2 bases and 2 bases, with 13 bases remaining between them. Per germline, CDR1 MNHEY and CDR2 SVGAGI. The CDR3 has 15 amino acids. The rearrangement joins TRBV6-5 to TRBJ2-7, with D possibly being TRBD1 (6 bases). The sample was peripheral blood. The TCR originated in a human donor in a cohort sampled during active COVID-19. CDR3 bases: TGTGCCAGCAGTTACGCCCCCCGACAGGCCTACGAGCAGTACTTC. Residues: CASSYAPRQAYEQYF.